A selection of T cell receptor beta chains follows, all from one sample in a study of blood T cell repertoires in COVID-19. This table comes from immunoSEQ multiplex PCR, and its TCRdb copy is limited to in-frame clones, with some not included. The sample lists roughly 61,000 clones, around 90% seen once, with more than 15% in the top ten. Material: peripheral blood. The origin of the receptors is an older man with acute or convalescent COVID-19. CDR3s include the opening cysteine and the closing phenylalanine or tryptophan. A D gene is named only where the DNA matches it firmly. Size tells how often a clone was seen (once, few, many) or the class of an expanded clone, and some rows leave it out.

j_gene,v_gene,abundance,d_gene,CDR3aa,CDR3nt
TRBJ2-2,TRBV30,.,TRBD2,CAWSPLGAGGPGTGELFF,TGTGCCTGGAGTCCCCTCGGGGCGGGGGGGCCCGGCACCGGGGAGCTGTTTTTT
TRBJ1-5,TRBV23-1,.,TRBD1,CASGRTGEDQPQHF,TGCGCCAGCGGGAGGACAGGGGAAGATCAGCCCCAGCATTTT
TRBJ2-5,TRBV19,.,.,CASSLRERETQYF,TGTGCCAGTAGCCTACGGGAGAGGGAGACCCAGTACTTC
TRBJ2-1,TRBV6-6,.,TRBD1,CASGQGAMDRDNEQFF,TGTGCCAGCGGACAGGGTGCAATGGACCGGGACAATGAGCAGTTCTTC
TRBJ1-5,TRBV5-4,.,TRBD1,CATSSGTGVNQPQHF,TGTGCCACTTCGTCCGGGACAGGGGTAAATCAGCCCCAGCATTTT
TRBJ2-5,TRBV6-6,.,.,CATREMPEETQYF,TGTGCCACCAGGGAAATGCCGGAGGAGACCCAGTACTTC
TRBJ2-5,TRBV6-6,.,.,CASSQVRAQGETQYF,TGTGCCAGCAGCCAGGTCCGCGCCCAGGGAGAGACCCAGTACTTC
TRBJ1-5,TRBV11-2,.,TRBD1,CASSLAQGGNQPQHF,TGTGCCAGCAGCTTAGCCCAGGGGGGCAATCAGCCCCAGCATTTT
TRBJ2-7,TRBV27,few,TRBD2,CASSTGGTSGGYEQYF,TGTGCCAGCAGCACGGGTGGCACTAGCGGGGGCTACGAGCAGTACTTC
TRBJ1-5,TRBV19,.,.,CASSISKGGNQPQHF,TGTGCCAGTAGTATCTCGAAGGGGGGCAATCAGCCCCAGCATTTT
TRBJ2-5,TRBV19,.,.,CASSLKIQETQYF,TGTGCCAGTAGTCTTAAAATCCAAGAGACCCAGTACTTC
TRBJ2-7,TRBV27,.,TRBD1,CASRSGTGGSYEQYF,TGTGCCAGCAGATCCGGGACAGGGGGCTCCTACGAGCAGTACTTC
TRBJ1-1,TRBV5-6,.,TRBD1,CASSLGTGITEAFF,TGTGCCAGCAGCTTAGGGACAGGGATTACTGAAGCTTTCTTT
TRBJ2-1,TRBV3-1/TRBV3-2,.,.,CASSQSQREQFF,TGTGCCAGCAGCCAAAGTCAGAGGGAGCAGTTCTTC
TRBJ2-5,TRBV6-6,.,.,CASSFGTLPSRETQYF,TGTGCCAGCAGTTTCGGGACTCTTCCGTCTCGGGAGACCCAGTACTTC
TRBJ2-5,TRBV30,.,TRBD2,CARSSGGETQYF,TGTGCCCGCTCTAGCGGGGGGGAGACCCAGTACTTC
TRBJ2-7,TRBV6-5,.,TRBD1,CASSSGQGALVVEQYF,TGTGCCAGCAGTTCTGGACAGGGGGCCCTCGTCGTCGAGCAGTACTTC